This T cell receptor (beta chain) was observed in a study of blood T cell repertoires in COVID-19. Overall study context: The samples span acute and convalescent COVID-19 from the United States, Italy and Spain. PBMCs, B-cell-depleted T cells, or T cells provided the cDNA or gDNA that made up the material.

The CDR3 spans 14 residues. In germline, CDR1 is MNHEY, CDR2 SMNVEV (reference sequence). Trimming at V came to 5 bases and at J to 3 bases, leaving 4 bases not matched to a gene. In the study's own analysis: Using reference gene primer amplification, nucleated cell counts were estimated. Repertoires were generated with immunoSEQ multiplex PCR, while TCRdb's copy carries only in-frame clones and drops some. V, J and clone size are those of that table, while D and trimming were read from the DNA. The repertoire includes about 110,000 clones, 60% to 85% of them detected once, and about 2% sits in the top ten.

This TCR came from a middle-aged woman with acute or convalescent COVID-19. Sequenced: peripheral blood. V is TRBV27 and J is TRBJ1-1; 9 bases match TRBD1. For the CDR3, the DNA is TGTGCCAGCAGTCGCCGGACAGGGGACACTGAAGCTTTCTTT. It codes for CASSRRTGDTEAFF.